The 27 T cell receptor beta chains below were found in one sample sequenced in a study of cytomegalovirus exposure and HLA in healthy donors (dated by TCRdb to about 2017). The method was the immunoSEQ multiplex PCR assay. For the multiplex PCR, a mixture combining 60 forward primers for TCR Vbeta segments and 13 reverse primers for TCR Jbeta segments was used. This is the immuneACCESS table as TCRdb keeps it, with only in-frame sequences that have V and J called. A part of the clones is gone; compared with another copy, unresolved V genes explain less than half, and the rest is unexplained. Across this sample there are approximately 150,000 clones, with approximately 80% seen only once. The biggest ten clones account for 5.5% to 6% of the sample. Sequencing was performed on PBMCs. These receptors were collected from a man aged 25-45 years in good health and CMV-seropositive.

This clone has a single count. The chain couples TRBV27 to TRBJ1-1; 8 nucleotides agree with TRBD1. Germline trimming cut 7 bases from V and 3 bases from J; bases unmatched to any gene: 4. CDR1 is MNHEY and CDR2 is SMNVEV in the germline V gene (reference sequence). The CDR3 consists of 13 residues. In DNA form, the CDR3 reads TGTGCCAGCATGGACAGGGTCTACACTGAAGCTTTCTTT. Protein product: CASMDRVYTEAFF.

This sequence joins TRBV28 and TRBJ1-3, with D maybe TRBD1 (6 bases). Germline lookup yields CDR1 MDHEN and CDR2 SYDVKM. This CDR3 has 13 amino acids. The V and J ends lost 8 bases and 15 bases respectively, with 23 bases between them. The CDR3 nucleotides are TGTGCCAGCGTTGGGGGCAAACAGGGAATTAAATATTTT. Translation: CASVGGKQGIKYF.

The gene calls are TRBV2 and TRBJ2-5; tentatively, D is TRBD2 (5 bases). Trimming stripped 7 bases from V and 5 bases from J, with 14 bases between. The CDR3 is 13 residues long. Germline CDR1 SNHLY, CDR2 FYNNEI. The CDR3 sequence: CASILGLSETQYF. For the CDR3, the DNA is TGTGCCAGCATTTTAGGACTGTCGGAGACCCAGTACTTC.

V is TRBV30 and J is TRBJ1-5; D is undetermined. V was pared by 1 base and J by 5 bases, with 12 bases between. There are 14 residues in the CDR3. Germline V gene data show CDR1 as GTSNPN and CDR2 as SVGIG (reference sequence). The CDR3 coding sequence is TGTGCCTGGAGTGGAGGATTGGGAGATCAGCCCCAGCATTTT. It encodes CAWSGGLGDQPQHF.

The chain carries TRBV30 and TRBJ2-3; TRBD1 agrees at 9 bases. The CDR3 has 15 residues. The V gene's germline CDR1 is GTSNPN and CDR2 SVGIG (reference sequence). Trimming at V came to 2 bases and at J to 5 bases, leaving 8 bases not matched to a gene. The CDR3 sequence is CAWSPWGQGIDTQYF. The CDR3 nucleotides are TGTGCCTGGAGTCCATGGGGACAGGGCATAGATACGCAGTATTTT.

V gene TRBV25-1 combines with J gene TRBJ2-1; TRBD2 might be the D (6 bases). CDR3 length: 11 residues. With 4 bases removed from V and 12 bases from J, the gap between germline ends came to 10 bases. From germline, CDR1 is MGHDK and CDR2 SYGVNS. The CDR3: CASSGGDLQFF. For the CDR3, the DNA is TGTGCCAGCAGTGGGGGGGATTTGCAGTTCTTC.

The CDR3 region has the DNA TGTGCCAGCAGCTTACAAAGCGGGGGGGCCTGGGAGCTGTTTTTT. The encoded protein is CASSLQSGGAWELFF. V is TRBV5-6 and J is TRBJ2-2; TRBD2 matches 10 bases. Germline lookup yields CDR1 SGHDT and CDR2 YYEEEE. This CDR3 is 15 amino acids long. V was pared by 2 bases and J by 9 bases, with 7 bases of the junction left unmatched.

The genes are TRBV30 and TRBJ2-7; D call uncertain. This CDR3 spans 14 amino acids. Trimming left V 0 bases short and J 2 bases short, with 11 bases between. From germline, CDR1 is GTSNPN and CDR2 SVGIG (reference sequence). The CDR3 DNA follows: TGTGCCTGGAGTGTTATCCAGGCGCCCTACGAGCAGTACTTC. Protein sequence: CAWSVIQAPYEQYF.

The rearrangement uses TRBV11-1 and TRBJ1-5; D unclear. The length of the CDR3 is 13 residues. The V end was cut by 1 base, the J end by 7 bases, with 8 bases between. Germline assignment: CDR1 SGHAT and CDR2 FQDESV (reference sequence). The CDR3: CASSLGRGQPQHF. The CDR3, as DNA: TGTGCCAGCAGCTTAGGTCGAGGACAGCCCCAGCATTTT.

This clone has only a few counts. The chain combines TRBV30 with TRBJ2-7; TRBD1 aligns across 7 bases. Germline V gene sequence: CDR1 GTSNPN, CDR2 SVGIG (reference sequence). This CDR3 has 14 residues. Unmatched junction bases numbered 11, after V lost 3 bases and J lost 6 bases. CDR3: CAWRARGQNREQYF. Here the CDR3 DNA reads TGTGCCTGGAGAGCTAGGGGACAGAATCGCGAGCAGTACTTC.

This clone was recorded a few times. V usage is TRBV5-1 and J usage is TRBJ2-1; D remains unclear. The CDR3 has 13 amino acids. Trimming removed 4 bases from V and 6 bases from J, with 11 bases in between. CDR1 and CDR2 (germline): SGHRS, YFSETQ. The CDR3 region has the DNA TGCGCCAGCAGCCTACAACTACTCAATGAGCAGTTCTTC. Protein: CASSLQLLNEQFF. Using reference TRBV5-1 and TRBJ2-1 for the parts outside the CDR3, the full variable domain is KAGVTQTPRYLIKTRGQQVTLSCSPISGHRSVSWYQQTPGQGLQFLFEYFSETQRNKGNFPGRFSGRQFSNSRSEMNVSTLELGDSALYLCASSLQLLNEQFFGPGTRLTVL.

CDR3 protein: CASRPGYTGELFF. CDR3 nucleotide sequence: TGTGCCAGCAGACCGGGGTACACCGGGGAGCTGTTTTTT. The chain links TRBV5-4 to TRBJ2-2, with D perhaps TRBD2 (5 bases). The CDR3 length is 13 residues. V was shortened by 5 bases and J by 3 bases, with 8 bases between the two germline ends. Germline CDR1 and CDR2: SGHNT and YYREEE (reference sequence). Full variable domain (remainder filled in from reference TRBV5-4 and TRBJ2-2): ETGVTQSPTHLIKTRGQQVTLRCSSQSGHNTVSWYQQALGQGPQFIFQYYREEENGRGNFPPRFSGLQFPNYSSELNVNALELDDSALYLCASRPGYTGELFFGEGSRLTVL.

This clone was seen a single time. CDR3: CAWSVRGASTDTQYF. DNA for the CDR3: TGTGCCTGGAGTGTACGAGGAGCTAGCACAGATACGCAGTATTTT. V usage is TRBV30 and J usage is TRBJ2-3; the D is unclear. Germline CDR1 reads GTSNPN; CDR2 reads SVGIG (reference sequence). The CDR3 spans 15 residues. V lost 0 bases and J 0 bases, leaving 10 bases between the germline ends.

V usage is TRBV10-1 and J usage is TRBJ1-5; the match to TRBD1 covers 7 bases. Germline-derived CDR1 and CDR2 are WNHNN and SYGVQD (reference sequence). Trimming cost V 0 bases and J 7 bases; bases outside gene matches: 0. The CDR3 runs to 13 residues. This CDR3 is CASSESGQQPQHF. The CDR3 nucleotides read TGCGCCAGCAGTGAGTCGGGACAGCAGCCCCAGCATTTT.

In this sample, this clone turned up a few times. V gene TRBV6-5 combines with J gene TRBJ1-6; 7 nucleotides agree with TRBD1. The CDR3 is made up of 16 amino acids. V lost 2 bases to trimming and J lost 3 bases; unmatched junction nucleotides: 4. The germline V gene encodes CDR1 MNHEY and CDR2 SVGAGI. CDR3 nucleotides: TGTGCCAGCAGTTACCGTAGGGACAGCTATAATTCACCCCTCCACTTT. Translated: CASSYRRDSYNSPLHF.

This clone was seen a handful of times. The chain has TRBV2 and TRBJ1-4, with 8 bases lining up with TRBD1. Losses at the gene ends were 7 bases for V and 7 bases for J; bases not matched to a gene: 5. The CDR3 extends over 13 amino acids. Per germline, CDR1 SNHLY and CDR2 FYNNEI. This CDR3 is CASNGRGLEKLFF. The CDR3 nucleotides are TGTGCCAGCAACGGCAGGGGGCTTGAAAAACTGTTTTTT.

This rearrangement joins TRBV28 to TRBJ2-7; D is undetermined. V lost 1 base to trimming and J lost 3 bases, with 10 bases between them. Germline CDR1 MDHEN, CDR2 SYDVKM. The CDR3 has 14 residues. CDR3 region: CASSLSLGLYEQYF. CDR3 coding DNA: TGTGCCAGCAGTTTATCCTTGGGCCTCTACGAGCAGTACTTC.

J is TRBJ2-5 and V is TRBV6-5, with 7 bases matching TRBD1. CDR3 size: 14 residues. After removal of 6 bases from V and 3 bases from J, the junction contained 7 bases not matched to a gene. Germline V lookup: CDR1 MNHEY, CDR2 SVGAGI. The CDR3 reads CASRPTGLKETQYF. The CDR3 nucleotides are TGTGCCAGCAGGCCGACAGGGCTGAAAGAGACCCAGTACTTC.

The chain links TRBV6-1 to TRBJ1-6, with D perhaps matching TRBD1 (5 bases). The CDR3 is 14 amino acids. Germline CDR1 is MNHNS and CDR2 is SASEGT. Trimming pared 6 bases from V and 9 bases from J, leaving 15 bases between. CDR3 residues: CASRSGISGSPLHF. The CDR3 nucleotides are TGTGCCAGCAGGTCAGGGATCTCCGGTTCACCCCTCCACTTT.

The rearrangement links TRBV5-1 to TRBJ2-6; D might be TRBD1 (5 bases). V lost 4 bases, J lost 0 bases, and 8 bases lay in between. Looked up from germline, CDR1 is SGHRS and CDR2 is YFSETQ. CDR3 size: 15 residues. The CDR3 sequence is CASSQGSSGANVLTF. For the CDR3, the DNA is TGCGCCAGCAGCCAGGGCAGCTCTGGGGCCAACGTCCTGACTTTC.

The rearrangement uses TRBV15 and TRBJ1-1; D perhaps matches TRBD1 (6 bases). Between the trimmed V and J ends, which lost 0 bases and 5 bases, there was a span of 16 bases. The CDR3 has 16 amino acids. Per the germline V gene, CDR1 is LNHNV and CDR2 is YYDKDF (reference sequence). The CDR3 loop is CATSRDLRGSGTEAFF. The CDR3 coding sequence is TGTGCCACCAGCAGAGATCTAAGGGGGAGTGGGACTGAAGCTTTCTTT.

This sequence joins TRBV19 and TRBJ2-2, with D perhaps matching TRBD2 (7 bases). V was trimmed by 10 bases and J by 6 bases, leaving 18 bases between them. The CDR3 spans 14 residues. Germline loops: CDR1 LNHDA, CDR2 SQIVND (reference sequence). Written as DNA, the CDR3 is TGTGCCACCACGTTCATAGGGGGGGCCGGGGAGCTGTTTTTT. It translates to CATTFIGGAGELFF.

This chain links TRBV7-2 with TRBJ2-3, with D possibly TRBD1 on 6 matching bases. CDR1 and CDR2 (germline): SGHTA, FQGNSA. Trimming pared 3 bases from V and 4 bases from J, leaving 8 bases between. The CDR3 contains 13 residues. CDR3 amino acids: CASSLKGADTQYF. The CDR3 bases are TGTGCCAGCAGCTTGAAGGGGGCAGATACGCAGTATTTT.

This rearrangement joins TRBV19 to TRBJ1-5; 8 bases match TRBD1. Trimming removed 9 bases from V and 0 bases from J; junction bases left unmatched: 4. There are 14 residues in the CDR3. CDR1 and CDR2 (germline): LNHDA, SQIVND (reference sequence). CDR3 nucleotides: TGTGCCAGCGACAGGGGATATAGCAATCAGCCCCAGCATTTT. As protein: CASDRGYSNQPQHF.

This clone showed up just a few times. This sequence joins TRBV5-1 and TRBJ2-7, with D hard to call. V lost 0 bases to trimming and J lost 1 base, with 8 bases between them. The CDR3 runs 14 residues. Germline loops: CDR1 SGHRS, CDR2 YFSETQ. The chain's CDR3 is CASSLAGTSYEQYF. DNA of the CDR3: TGCGCCAGCAGCTTGGCAGGTACATCCTACGAGCAGTACTTC.

This sequence joins TRBV4-1 and TRBJ1-3; no clear D gene. CDR3 length: 14 residues. With 0 bases removed from V and 4 bases from J, the gap between germline ends came to 7 bases. Per the germline V gene, CDR1 is MGHRA and CDR2 is YSYEKL. CDR3 region: CASSQDSRGNTIYF. The CDR3 region has the DNA TGCGCCAGCAGCCAAGATTCCCGGGGAAACACCATATATTTT.

This clone was detected only once. The J gene is TRBJ2-2, the V gene TRBV28; possible D gene TRBD1, 6 bases. Germline loops: CDR1 MDHEN, CDR2 SYDVKM. The length of the CDR3 is 17 residues. Trimming cost V 6 bases and J 4 bases, with 21 bases left between them. CDR3 region: CASSPLTGTLSTGELFF. CDR3 nucleotides: TGTGCCAGCAGCCCTTTGACAGGTACCCTTTCCACCGGGGAGCTGTTTTTT.